These 32 T cell receptor beta chains came from one sample sequenced in a study of cytomegalovirus exposure and HLA in healthy donors. 60 Vbeta and 13 Jbeta primers were used in PCR. Clones were read by immunoSEQ multiplex PCR, and TCRdb kept only the in-frame ones, dropping some. This sample has some 85,000 clones, with over 60% found just once. Sample: PBMCs. These receptors came from a man in his thirties or forties in good health and CMV-seronegative.

This chain connects TRBV5-6 to TRBJ2-7; D perhaps matches TRBD1 (6 bases). This CDR3 region has 14 residues. The V gene lost 3 bases and the J gene lost 2 bases, with 12 bases spanning the gap. Per germline, CDR1 SGHDT and CDR2 YYEEEE. CDR3 region: CASSYDRPTYEQYF. The CDR3 DNA is TGTGCCAGCAGCTATGACAGGCCGACCTACGAGCAGTACTTC.

The J gene is TRBJ2-1, the V gene TRBV5-1, with 8 bases that match TRBD2. This CDR3 has 15 residues. Trimming took 4 bases from V and 1 from J; bases not matched to a gene: 4. Germline V lookup: CDR1 SGHRS, CDR2 YFSETQ. The CDR3 here is CASSRTSGSYNEQFF. CDR3 bases: TGCGCCAGCAGCCGAACTAGCGGATCCTACAATGAGCAGTTCTTC.

This clone was seen more than once but under ten times. The genes are TRBV10-3 and TRBJ1-5; D uncertain. From germline, CDR1 is ENHRY and CDR2 SYGVKD. V was clipped by 3 bases and J by 4 bases, with 16 bases between them. CDR3 length: 16 residues. This CDR3 reads CAISDNKNTINQPQHF. The CDR3 DNA follows: TGTGCCATCAGTGATAATAAAAACACAATAAATCAGCCCCAGCATTTT.

The rearrangement links TRBV10-3 to TRBJ2-7, with a possible D match to TRBD1 (6 bases). Trimming took 6 bases from V and 3 from J, leaving 9 bases between them. The CDR3 contains 12 residues. In germline, CDR1 is ENHRY, CDR2 SYGVKD. CDR3 region: CAISGTSYEQYF. The CDR3 DNA reads as TGTGCCATCAGCGGGACAAGCTACGAGCAGTACTTC.

The V gene is TRBV29-1, the J gene TRBJ2-3; D gene uncertain. CDR3 length: 14 amino acids. Trimming pared 6 bases from V and 6 bases from J, leaving 19 bases between. Looked up from germline, CDR1 is SQVTM and CDR2 is ANQGSEA. CDR3 in DNA: TGCAGCGTGAGCGCTTATCGGGTAGAGGATACGCAGTATTTT. It translates to CSVSAYRVEDTQYF.

This chain links TRBV9 with TRBJ2-7; tentative D call: TRBD2 (6 bases). Trimming pared 4 bases from V and 5 bases from J, leaving 16 bases between. The CDR3 has 14 amino acids. Per germline, CDR1 SGDLS and CDR2 YYNGEE. CDR3 DNA: TGTGCCAGCAGCAACCGGGACTCAGGCAACGAGCAGTACTTC. Residues: CASSNRDSGNEQYF. Full variable domain (outside the CDR3, taken from reference TRBV9 and TRBJ2-7): DSGVTQTPKHLITATGQRVTLRCSPRSGDLSVYWYQQSLDQGLQFLIQYYNGEERAKGNILERFSAQQFPDLHSELNLSSLELGDSALYFCASSNRDSGNEQYFGPGTRLTVT.

This chain links TRBV30 with TRBJ1-2, with TRBD1 matching over 8 bases. This CDR3 is 13 amino acids long. The J segment lost 2 bases and the V segment lost 5 bases, leaving 4 bases of the junction unmatched. In germline, CDR1 is GTSNPN, CDR2 SVGIG (reference sequence). Here the CDR3 reads CAWGGTGNYGYTF. In nucleotides, the CDR3 is TGTGCCTGGGGGGGGACAGGAAACTATGGCTACACCTTC.

This chain joins TRBV27 and TRBJ2-1; 8 nucleotides match TRBD1. Germline V lookup: CDR1 MNHEY, CDR2 SMNVEV (reference sequence). The CDR3 sequence is 14 residues long. V was clipped by 10 bases and J by 4 bases; unmatched bases: 9. CDR3 nucleotide sequence: TGTGCCACCCAGACAGGGGCTAATTACAATGAGCAGTTCTTC. It is translated as CATQTGANYNEQFF.

This rearrangement joins TRBV28 to TRBJ2-7; 8 bases are a match to TRBD1. V lost 7 bases, J lost 4 bases, and 6 bases stayed unmatched. CDR1 is MDHEN, CDR2 SYDVKM, per germline. The CDR3 runs 13 residues. The CDR3 loop reads CASTLGQGYEQYF. As DNA, the CDR3 is TGTGCCAGCACCTTAGGACAGGGTTACGAGCAGTACTTC.

The rearrangement joins TRBV15 to TRBJ1-2, with D unresolved. CDR1 and CDR2 from the germline V gene are LNHNV and YYDKDF (reference sequence). V was cut by 0 bases and J by 4 bases, with 12 bases left in between. The CDR3 is 15 amino acids. The CDR3 sequence is CATSRDPMGVYGYTF. The CDR3 region has the DNA TGTGCCACCAGCAGAGACCCCATGGGAGTCTATGGCTACACCTTC. Drawing the rest from reference TRBV15 and TRBJ1-2, the complete variable domain is DAMVIQNPRYQVTQFGKPVTLSCSQTLNHNVMYWYQQKSSQAPKLLFHYYDKDFNNEADTPDNFQSRRPNTSFCFLDIRSPGLGDTAMYLCATSRDPMGVYGYTFGSGTRLTVV.

V gene TRBV28 combines with J gene TRBJ2-7; no definite D call. The CDR3 covers 15 residues. V was cut by 7 bases and J by 2 bases, with 18 bases left in between. The V gene's germline CDR1 is MDHEN and CDR2 SYDVKM. DNA of the CDR3: TGTGCCAGCAATCCCGGCGGAGCGTCTGCCTACGAGCAGTACTTC. It is translated as CASNPGGASAYEQYF. Full variable domain (remainder filled in from reference TRBV28 and TRBJ2-7): DVKVTQSSRYLVKRTGEKVFLECVQDMDHENMFWYRQDPGLGLRLIYFSYDVKMKEKGDIPEGYSVSREKKERFSLILESASTNQTSMYLCASNPGGASAYEQYFGPGTRLTVT.

J is TRBJ1-2 and V is TRBV18, with D hard to call. The V gene lost 6 bases and the J gene lost 8 bases, with 16 bases spanning the gap. The CDR3 loop spans 13 amino acids. Germline-derived CDR1 and CDR2 are KGHSH and LQKENI. As DNA, the CDR3 is TGTGCCAGCTCGGCGGATATGGCCGAGGGCTACACCTTC. Translation: CASSADMAEGYTF.

This clone was counted a single time. The V gene is TRBV4-1, the J gene TRBJ2-7; 11 nucleotides agree with TRBD2. The J segment lost 1 base and the V segment lost 4 bases, leaving 9 bases of the junction unmatched. Germline assignment: CDR1 MGHRA and CDR2 YSYEKL. CDR3 length equals 17 residues. The CDR3 sequence is CASSPTPLAGESYEQYF. CDR3 nucleotides: TGCGCCAGCAGCCCAACTCCACTAGCGGGAGAATCCTACGAGCAGTACTTC.

The table lists this clone with a few counts. The V and J genes are TRBV5-1 and TRBJ2-5; 7 nucleotides match TRBD1. J gave up 4 bases and V 1 base, and 1 base lay outside the gene matches. Germline V gives CDR1 SGHRS, CDR2 YFSETQ. This CDR3 has 13 residues. DNA of the CDR3: TGCGCCAGCAGCTTGACAGGGGCAGAGACCCAGTACTTC. Encoded protein: CASSLTGAETQYF.

This clone was recorded a few times. The chain has TRBV19 and TRBJ2-7; weak D call: TRBD2 (6 bases). CDR1 and CDR2 from the germline V gene are LNHDA and SQIVND (reference sequence). This CDR3 region has 12 residues. Trimming took off 11 bases at V and 4 bases at J, with 15 bases between the two ends. CDR3 region: CAPHGSGYEQYF. The DNA for the CDR3 is TGTGCCCCCCACGGTAGCGGTTACGAGCAGTACTTC.

This rearrangement joins TRBV6-4 to TRBJ2-7, with 13 bases matching TRBD2. Germline CDR1 MRHNA, CDR2 SNTAGT. The V segment lost 4 bases and the J segment 5 bases; nucleotides outside the gene matches: 5. CDR3 length equals 15 residues. Here the CDR3 reads CASSVGLAGEDEQYF. The CDR3 region has the DNA TGTGCCAGCAGTGTTGGACTAGCGGGAGAGGACGAGCAGTACTTC.

The chain employs TRBV27 and TRBJ2-7; the D gene is possibly TRBD1 (5 bases). This CDR3 region has 16 residues. Trimming cost V 0 bases and J 3 bases, with 15 bases left between them. Germline CDR1 MNHEY, CDR2 SMNVEV (reference sequence). The CDR3 region is CASSLSSQDNSYEQYF. Here the CDR3 DNA reads TGTGCCAGCAGTTTATCTTCACAGGACAACAGCTACGAGCAGTACTTC.

The chain carries TRBV5-8 and TRBJ1-5; D not resolved. Trimming removed 3 bases at V and 3 bases at J, with 7 bases between. The length of the CDR3 is 13 residues. In germline, CDR1 is SGHTS, CDR2 YDEGEE. CDR3: CASSSRPNQPQHF. CDR3 bases: TGTGCCAGCAGCTCGCGGCCCAATCAGCCCCAGCATTTT. Based on the CDR3 plus reference TRBV5-8 and TRBJ1-5, the full variable domain is EAGVTQSPTHLIKTRGQQATLRCSPISGHTSVYWYQQALGLGLQFLLWYDEGEERNRGNFPPRFSGRQFPNYSSELNVNALELEDSALYLCASSSRPNQPQHFGDGTRLSIL.

Points on this clone: An end of the junction does not agree with germline; a read error may underlie this. V is TRBV7-2 and J is TRBJ2-5; D uncertain. The CDR3 covers 16 residues. In germline, CDR1 is SGHTA, CDR2 FQGNSA. The CDR3 protein is CASSLGEEPPQEAQYF. CDR3 nucleotide sequence: TGTGCCAGCAGCTTAGGTGAGGAACCACCGCAAGAGGCCCAGTACTTC.

This chain joins TRBV5-1 and TRBJ2-5; tentative D call: TRBD1 (5 bases). V lost 5 bases and J lost 2, with 16 bases in between. Per germline, CDR1 SGHRS and CDR2 YFSETQ. The CDR3 loop spans 15 amino acids. Written as DNA, the CDR3 is TGCGCCAGCAGGCGAACAGGTTCTTTACAAGAGACCCAGTACTTC. As protein: CASRRTGSLQETQYF.

This chain links TRBV6-4 with TRBJ1-1; D is perhaps TRBD1 (6 bases). The germline V and J ends were trimmed by 3 bases and 2 bases, with 16 bases remaining between them. The CDR3 spans 16 residues. Germline V gene lookup returns CDR1 MRHNA and CDR2 SNTAGT. In DNA, the CDR3 is TGTGCCAGCAGTGAGAGCAATGCCAGGGGTAACACTGAAGCTTTCTTT. Translation gives CASSESNARGNTEAFF.

This clone appeared a few times. V usage is TRBV6-1 and J usage is TRBJ2-7; 8 bases line up with TRBD1. Germline CDR1 and CDR2: MNHNS and SASEGT. V gave up 10 bases and J gave up 5 bases; unmatched junction bases: 13. The CDR3 sequence is 14 residues long. For the CDR3, the DNA is TGTGCCACCACTACCACTGACAGGGGCAACGAGCAGTACTTC. Its protein is CATTTTDRGNEQYF.

The genes are TRBV19 and TRBJ1-2, with 9 bases that match TRBD1. V lost 5 bases, J lost 4 bases, and 8 bases stayed unmatched. The germline gives CDR1 LNHDA, CDR2 SQIVND (reference sequence). The CDR3 totals 15 residues. The CDR3 protein is CASSPGTGLGYGYTF. The CDR3 DNA follows: TGTGCCAGTAGTCCCGGGACAGGGCTTGGCTATGGCTACACCTTC.

The V gene is TRBV2, the J gene TRBJ1-1; D ambiguous. CDR1 SNHLY and CDR2 FYNNEI come from the germline V gene. V was trimmed by 7 bases and J by 1 base, leaving 10 bases between them. This CDR3 has 13 residues. This chain's CDR3 is CASITQRNTEAFF. In DNA form, the CDR3 reads TGTGCCAGCATTACCCAGCGGAACACTGAAGCTTTCTTT.

V gene TRBV9 combines with J gene TRBJ1-5; no firm D call. The CDR3 has 15 amino acids. Germline CDR1 and CDR2: SGDLS and YYNGEE. Between the trimmed V and J ends, which lost 0 bases and 6 bases, there was a span of 13 bases. CDR3 nucleotides: TGTGCCAGCAGCGTAGGAGAGGGAGGAAGTCAGCCCCAGCATTTT. Protein: CASSVGEGGSQPQHF.

The chain uses TRBV6-5 and TRBJ2-3; a weak D match, TRBD2 (5 bases). Per the germline V gene, CDR1 is MNHEY and CDR2 is SVGAGI. The CDR3 loop spans 15 amino acids. The germline V and J ends were trimmed by 2 bases and 0 bases, with 9 bases remaining between them. The CDR3 DNA is TGTGCCAGCAGTTACGGCGGGTCTAGCACAGATACGCAGTATTTT. Protein product: CASSYGGSSTDTQYF.

This chain connects TRBV6-5 to TRBJ1-5; 7 positions agree with TRBD1. The germline V gene has CDR1 MNHEY and CDR2 SVGAGI. The CDR3 sequence is 14 residues long. The junction had 9 bases not matched to a gene; V was cut back by 4 bases and J by 9 bases. The CDR3 DNA follows: TGTGCCAGCAGTTGGGACAGACGCGCCGGGCCCCAGCATTTT. Translation: CASSWDRRAGPQHF.

This clone was seen a few times. V and J are TRBV10-3 and TRBJ1-2; TRBD1 agrees at 9 bases. Trimming took 7 bases from V and 3 from J; bases not matched to a gene: 9. Germline V gives CDR1 ENHRY, CDR2 SYGVKD. The CDR3 totals 15 residues. CDR3 residues: CAIKDVRDRDYGYTF. In DNA, the CDR3 is TGTGCCATCAAAGATGTCCGGGACAGGGACTATGGCTACACCTTC.

V usage is TRBV7-9 and J usage is TRBJ1-1; a possible D gene is TRBD1 (6 bases). Per germline, CDR1 SEHNR and CDR2 FQNEAQ (reference sequence). This CDR3 is 16 amino acids long. V was shortened by 1 base and J by 0 bases, with 12 bases between the two germline ends. The CDR3 here is CASSLVGGDMNTEAFF. The CDR3 DNA reads as TGTGCCAGCAGCTTAGTGGGAGGGGACATGAACACTGAAGCTTTCTTT.

The gene calls are TRBV27 and TRBJ2-7, with D unresolved. This CDR3 contains 17 residues. Germline V gives CDR1 MNHEY, CDR2 SMNVEV (reference sequence). V lost 5 bases and J 1 base, leaving 21 bases between the germline ends. The CDR3 here is CASSPREVEQSSYEQYF. The DNA of the CDR3 is TGTGCCAGCAGTCCCCGAGAGGTTGAGCAGTCGTCCTACGAGCAGTACTTC.

The chain links TRBV29-1 to TRBJ2-7, with D maybe TRBD1 (5 bases). The germline gives CDR1 SQVTM, CDR2 ANQGSEA. The CDR3 runs 12 residues. V gave up 4 bases and J gave up 0 bases, with 7 bases separating them. The CDR3 is CSVGQRSYEQYF. CDR3 nucleotides: TGCAGCGTTGGACAGCGCTCCTACGAGCAGTACTTC.

The chain uses TRBV27 and TRBJ2-5, with D tentatively TRBD1 (5 bases). This CDR3 spans 13 amino acids. V lost 2 bases and J lost 4, with 8 bases in between. The V gene's germline CDR1 is MNHEY and CDR2 SMNVEV (reference sequence). CDR3 coding DNA: TGTGCCAGCAGTTTAGGGCAGGGAGAGACCCAGTACTTC. This codes for CASSLGQGETQYF.